Each of the 16 T cell receptor beta chains below was sequenced from the same sample in a study of blood T cells in healthy people across ages (dated by TCRdb to between 2015 and 2016). The library came from 5' RACE. These reads were obtained on an Illumina HiSeq 2500. The second PCR ran for roughly 7 to 12 cycles and used a J-beta primer mix along with a sample-barcoded 5' primer. TCRdb redid the processing of the public reads, applying fastp at Q25 and MiXCR, and retained in-frame beta chains. CDR3 protein duplicates are merged, each entry listing the most common genes and DNA. The sample table holds approximately 850,000 distinct CDR3 sequences, of which around 45% were seen once. The ten largest clones take up around 18% of the sample. The sequenced material came from blood. All receptors derive from a man between 60 and 75 years old in good health.

The chain employs TRBV4-1 and TRBJ2-1; 8 positions match TRBD2. This CDR3 spans 13 amino acids. V trimming: 3 bases; J trimming: 8 bases; junction bases outside the gene matches: 3. CDR1 MGHRA and CDR2 YSYEKL come from the germline V gene. In nucleotides, the CDR3 is TGCGCCAGCAGCCAGGGCGGGGGGTATGAGCAGTTCTTC. Its protein is CASSQGGGYEQFF.

V gene TRBV7-9 combines with J gene TRBJ2-5, with 7 positions matching TRBD2. Losses at the gene ends were 5 bases for V and 5 bases for J; bases not matched to a gene: 8. Germline values: CDR1 SEHNR, CDR2 FQNEAQ (reference sequence). This CDR3 region has 14 residues. The CDR3 loop reads CASSALTSRETQYF. CDR3 sequence (DNA): TGTGCCAGCAGCGCACTGACTAGCCGGGAGACCCAGTACTTC. The variable domain in full, with the rest retrieved from reference TRBV7-9 and TRBJ2-5, is DTGVSQNPRHKITKRGQNVTFRCDPISEHNRLYWYRQTLGQGPEFLTYFQNEAQLEKSRLLSDRFSAERPKGSFSTLEIQRTEQGDSAMYLCASSALTSRETQYFGPGTRLLVL.

This clonotype was detected a few times. The CDR3 DNA is TGTGCCGCCGCCGTAGGACTAGCGGGGGGTGGTCAAGAGACCCAGTACTTC. It is translated as CAAAVGLAGGGQETQYF. The V gene is TRBV10-3, the J gene TRBJ2-5; 14 positions match TRBD2. Germline CDR1 reads ENHRY; CDR2 reads SYGVKD. V dropped 11 bases and J dropped 2; count of bases not matched to a gene: 13. The CDR3 extends over 17 amino acids.

This clonotype has only a few counts. The rearrangement uses TRBV15 and TRBJ1-5; D is ambiguous. CDR1 and CDR2 from the germline V gene are LNHNV and YYDKDF (reference sequence). This CDR3 is 16 amino acids long. Trimming removed 0 bases from V and 3 bases from J, with 12 bases in between. The CDR3 coding sequence is TGTGCCACCAGCAGAGATAGGTCGGCGGCCAATCAGCCCCAGCATTTT. This sequence encodes CATSRDRSAANQPQHF.

This chain links TRBV20-1 with TRBJ2-1; 9 bases align to TRBD2. The germline gives CDR1 DFQATT, CDR2 SNEGSKA (reference sequence). This CDR3 is 15 amino acids long. With 2 bases clipped from V and 1 base from J, the junction kept 3 bases outside the gene matches. The DNA of the CDR3 is TGCAGTGCTAGACCACTAGCGGGTTCCTACAATGAGCAGTTCTTC. The encoded protein is CSARPLAGSYNEQFF.

The rearrangement links TRBV6-6 to TRBJ2-5; 7 nucleotides match TRBD1. Unmatched junction bases numbered 3, after V lost 6 bases and J lost 2 bases. The CDR3 is 13 amino acids. Germline V CDR1 and CDR2: MNHNY, SVGAGI (reference sequence). The CDR3 protein is CASRPDRQETQYF. CDR3 DNA: TGTGCCAGCAGGCCGGACAGGCAAGAGACCCAGTACTTC.

This chain links TRBV6-5 with TRBJ1-4, with D maybe TRBD1 (6 bases). The CDR3 totals 15 residues. Trimming shortened V by 0 bases and J by 8 bases, and 13 bases separated the two germline ends. The germline gives CDR1 MNHEY, CDR2 SVGAGI. CDR3 in DNA: TGTGCCAGCAGTTACTCGGGGGGGCGCGAAGAAAAACTGTTTTTT. Its translation is CASSYSGGREEKLFF.

This clonotype was seen only a few times. This chain uses TRBV6-2 or TRBV6-3 with TRBJ2-1, with TRBD1 matching over 8 bases. Per the germline V gene, CDR1 is MNHEY and CDR2 is SVGEGT. The CDR3 spans 16 residues. V lost 4 bases to trimming and J lost 7 bases; unmatched junction nucleotides: 12. The DNA of the CDR3 is TGTGCCAGCAGTTCCAGTAGTGGACAGGGAAGAAATGAGCAGTTCTTC. Translated, it gives CASSSSSGQGRNEQFF.

The chain combines TRBV20-1 with TRBJ2-1; tentative D call: TRBD1 (6 bases). Trimming left V 1 base short and J 12 bases short, with 22 bases between. There are 15 residues in the CDR3. Per germline, CDR1 DFQATT and CDR2 SNEGSKA (reference sequence). Here the CDR3 DNA reads TGCAGTGCTAGAGGAGGGGACACCTTCTCATTACGGCAGTTCTTC. As protein: CSARGGDTFSLRQFF.

A few counts support this clonotype. The J gene is TRBJ2-1, the V gene TRBV6-6; D is perhaps TRBD2 (5 bases). This CDR3 has 16 amino acids. Trimming stripped 4 bases from V and 5 bases from J, with 18 bases between. Germline loops: CDR1 MNHNY, CDR2 SVGAGI (reference sequence). The CDR3 here is CASSSRTGLRDNEQFF. The CDR3 nucleotides read TGTGCCAGCAGTTCTAGGACGGGATTAAGAGACAATGAGCAGTTCTTC.

The V call is TRBV2, the J call TRBJ2-1, with 14 bases aligning to TRBD2. V was clipped by 1 base and J by 8 bases; unmatched bases: 7. This CDR3 comprises 17 residues. Germline V gene lookup returns CDR1 SNHLY and CDR2 FYNNEI. CDR3 amino acids: CASSEGGTSGGGDEQFF. CDR3 in DNA: TGTGCCAGCAGTGAAGGAGGGACTAGCGGGGGAGGAGATGAGCAGTTCTTC.

Worth noting for this clonotype: At one boundary the junction diverges from the germline segment, which might be a read error. This chain connects TRBV11-3 to TRBJ2-1, with D perhaps TRBD2 (6 bases). The germline gives CDR1 SGHNT, CDR2 YENEEA. The CDR3 totals 12 residues. CDR3 in DNA: TGTGCCAGCATCTTACGGGGGAAGGAGCAGTTCTTC. Translated, it gives CASILRGKEQFF.

This clonotype was seen more than once but under ten times. The chain combines TRBV27 with TRBJ1-1, with 12 positions matching TRBD1. This CDR3 comprises 17 residues. The J segment lost 3 bases and the V segment lost 5 bases, leaving 10 bases of the junction unmatched. Germline V CDR1 and CDR2: MNHEY, SMNVEV (reference sequence). The CDR3 DNA reads TGTGCCAGCAGTCCGACCGGGACAGGGGGCTTCTACACTGAAGCTTTCTTT. As protein: CASSPTGTGGFYTEAFF.

This clonotype has a handful of counts. CDR3 DNA sequence: TGTGCCAGCAGCTTAGCGCGGGCAGACGAGCAGTACTTC. Translation: CASSLARADEQYF. This sequence joins TRBV7-2 and TRBJ2-4, with D tentatively TRBD2 (5 bases). Judging by the DNA end, TRBJ2-7 fits better; the J call may be wrong. CDR3 length: 13 residues. The germline V gene has CDR1 SGHTA and CDR2 FQGNSA.

The V call is TRBV9, the J call TRBJ1-5, with a tentative D call TRBD1 (6 bases). CDR1 and CDR2 (germline): SGDLS, YYNGEE. V lost 4 bases, J lost 5 bases, and 19 bases lay in between. This CDR3 comprises 16 residues. The CDR3: CASSRGGQGGDQPQHF. Written as DNA, the CDR3 is TGTGCCAGCAGCCGTGGGGGGCAGGGAGGGGATCAGCCCCAGCATTTT.

The genes are TRBV4-1 and TRBJ2-2; possibly TRBD1 for D (5 bases). Germline V gene lookup returns CDR1 MGHRA and CDR2 YSYEKL. The V end was cut by 2 bases, the J end by 3 bases, with 10 bases between. There are 15 residues in the CDR3. CDR3 region: CASSQRTTDTGELFF. In DNA form, the CDR3 reads TGCGCCAGCAGCCAAAGAACGACAGACACCGGGGAGCTGTTTTTT.